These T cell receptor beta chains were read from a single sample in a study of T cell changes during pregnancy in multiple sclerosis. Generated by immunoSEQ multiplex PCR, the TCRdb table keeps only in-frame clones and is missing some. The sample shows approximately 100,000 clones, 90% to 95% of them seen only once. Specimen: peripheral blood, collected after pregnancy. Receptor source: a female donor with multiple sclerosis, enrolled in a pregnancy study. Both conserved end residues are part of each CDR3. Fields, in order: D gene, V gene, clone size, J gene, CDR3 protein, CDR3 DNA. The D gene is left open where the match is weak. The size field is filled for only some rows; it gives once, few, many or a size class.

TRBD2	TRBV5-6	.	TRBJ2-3	CASSLELAGGSGADTQYF	TGTGCCAGCAGCTTGGAACTAGCGGGGGGTAGTGGAGCAGATACGCAGTATTTT
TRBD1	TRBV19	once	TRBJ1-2	CASEGQGLANYGYTF	TGTGCCAGCGAGGGACAGGGACTAGCTAACTATGGCTACACCTTC
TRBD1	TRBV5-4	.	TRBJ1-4	CASSLPGQDEKLFF	TGTGCCAGCAGCTTACCGGGACAGGATGAAAAACTGTTTTTT
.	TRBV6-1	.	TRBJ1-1	CAGGGGKNTEAFF	TGTGCCGGCGGGGGAGGAAAGAACACTGAAGCTTTCTTT
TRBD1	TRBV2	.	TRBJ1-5	CASRGTVPNQPQHF	TGTGCCAGCAGGGGGACAGTACCAAATCAGCCCCAGCATTTT
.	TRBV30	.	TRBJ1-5	CAWSVGDILSNQPQHF	TGTGCCTGGAGTGTGGGGGACATACTTAGCAATCAGCCCCAGCATTTT
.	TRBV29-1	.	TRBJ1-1	CSVEGSMNTEAFF	TGCAGCGTTGAGGGGAGCATGAACACTGAAGCTTTCTTT
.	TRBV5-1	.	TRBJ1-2	CASMSSQGTYGYTF	TGCGCCAGCATGTCTTCCCAGGGCACCTATGGCTACACCTTC
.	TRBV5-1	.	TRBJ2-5	CASSLRGQETQYF	TGCGCCAGCAGCTTACGAGGGCAGGAGACCCAGTACTTC
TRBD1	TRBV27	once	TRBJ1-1	CASRLTASGTVNTEAFF	TGTGCCAGCAGGTTAACCGCCTCCGGGACAGTGAACACTGAAGCTTTCTTT
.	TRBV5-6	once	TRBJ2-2	CASSPRWGAGELFF	TGTGCCAGCAGCCCCCGATGGGGGGCCGGGGAGCTGTTTTTT
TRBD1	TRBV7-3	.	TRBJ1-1	CASSQHPGTVNTEAFF	TGTGCCAGCAGCCAACACCCCGGGACAGTGAACACTGAAGCTTTCTTT
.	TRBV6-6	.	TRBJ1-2	CASTVGSSITPYGYTF	TGTGCCAGCACCGTGGGGAGCTCTATTACTCCCTATGGCTACACCTTC
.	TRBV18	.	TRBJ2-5	CASSNLLGAQETQYF	TGTGCCAGCTCAAACCTCTTGGGGGCCCAAGAGACCCAGTACTTC
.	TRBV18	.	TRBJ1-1	CASSPLTDYGEAFF	TGTGCCAGCTCACCTCTCACAGATTACGGTGAAGCTTTCTTT
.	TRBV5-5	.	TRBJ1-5	CASSLDGGAPQHF	TGTGCCAGCAGCTTGGACGGTGGGGCGCCCCAGCATTTT
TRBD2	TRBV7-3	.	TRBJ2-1	CASSLSGGAYNEQFF	TGTGCCAGCAGCTTAAGCGGGGGGGCCTACAATGAGCAGTTCTTC
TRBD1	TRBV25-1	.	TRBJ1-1	CASRSGGTEAFF	TGTGCCAGCAGGTCAGGGGGGACTGAAGCTTTCTTT
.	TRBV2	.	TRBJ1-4	CASSEESGTYGEKLFF	TGTGCCAGCAGTGAAGAGTCCGGGACATATGGGGAAAAACTGTTTTTT
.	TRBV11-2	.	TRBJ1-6	CASSFRGSYNSPLHF	TGTGCCAGCAGCTTCAGAGGCTCCTATAATTCACCCCTCCACTTT
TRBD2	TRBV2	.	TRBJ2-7	CASSASGTRGHEQYF	TGTGCCAGCAGCGCCTCCGGGACTAGGGGCCACGAGCAGTACTTC
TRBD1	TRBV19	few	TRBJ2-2	CASSKAFGQGDTGELFF	TGTGCCAGTAGTAAAGCGTTCGGACAGGGGGACACCGGGGAGCTGTTTTTT
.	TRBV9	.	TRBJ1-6	CASSVAGGAEDSPLHF	TGTGCCAGCAGCGTAGCGGGGGGCGCTGAGGATTCACCCCTCCACTTT
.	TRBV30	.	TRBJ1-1	CAWSDRRGSNTEAFF	TGTGCCTGGAGTGACAGGAGGGGCTCTAACACTGAAGCTTTCTTT
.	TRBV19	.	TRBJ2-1	CASSLLTDNEQFF	TGTGCCAGTAGCTTACTCACAGACAATGAGCAGTTCTTC
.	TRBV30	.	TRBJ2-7	CAWAQSGTYEQYF	TGTGCCTGGGCCCAAAGCGGAACCTACGAGCAGTACTTC
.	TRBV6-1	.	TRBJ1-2	CASSDNPDLPGGYTF	TGTGCCAGCAGTGATAACCCGGACCTACCGGGGGGCTACACCTTC
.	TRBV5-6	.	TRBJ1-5	CASSLTGRQPQHF	TGTGCCAGCAGCTTGACAGGGCGCCAGCCCCAGCATTTT
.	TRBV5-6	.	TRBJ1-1	CASSWEGDTEAFF	TGTGCCAGCAGCTGGGAAGGGGACACTGAAGCTTTCTTT
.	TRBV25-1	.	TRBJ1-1	CATYSRTNTEAFF	TGTGCCACCTACTCCCGAACGAACACTGAAGCTTTCTTT
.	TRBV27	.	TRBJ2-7	CGRRGVFVVYEQYF	TGTGGGCGGCGGGGAGTTTTCGTGGTTTACGAGCAGTACTTC
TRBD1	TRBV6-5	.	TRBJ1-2	CASSTTGTDLYGYTF	TGTGCCAGCAGTACCACCGGGACAGACCTATATGGCTACACCTTC
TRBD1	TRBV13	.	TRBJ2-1	CASSFPDRVNEQFF	TGTGCCAGCAGCTTTCCGGACAGGGTCAATGAGCAGTTCTTC
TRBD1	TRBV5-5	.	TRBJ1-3	CASSRQGGNTIYF	TGTGCCAGCAGCCGACAGGGGGGAAACACCATATATTTT
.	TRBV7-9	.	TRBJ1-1	CASSLVPGERTEAFF	TGTGCCAGCAGCTTAGTTCCCGGGGAGCGCACTGAAGCTTTCTTT
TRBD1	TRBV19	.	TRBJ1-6	CASSVGQQNSPLHF	TGTGCCAGTAGTGTGGGACAGCAAAATTCACCCCTCCACTTT
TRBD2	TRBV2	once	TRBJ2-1	CASSGLRGGPSEQFF	TGTGCCAGCAGTGGTTTGCGGGGGGGCCCCAGTGAGCAGTTCTTC
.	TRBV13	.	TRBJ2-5	CASSYQGSPGTQYF	TGTGCCAGCAGCTACCAGGGATCGCCGGGTACCCAGTACTTC
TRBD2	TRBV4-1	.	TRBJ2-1	CASSPLLAGDYNEQFF	TGCGCCAGCAGCCCACTCTTAGCGGGGGATTACAATGAGCAGTTCTTC
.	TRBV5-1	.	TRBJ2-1	CASSRGDGSSYNEQFF	TGCGCCAGCAGCAGGGGCGACGGGAGCTCCTACAATGAGCAGTTCTTC
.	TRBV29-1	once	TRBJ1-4	CSVQGRLNEKLFF	TGCAGCGTGCAGGGAAGGCTTAATGAAAAACTGTTTTTT
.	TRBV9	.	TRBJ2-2	CASSVVGAGELFF	TGTGCCAGCAGCGTAGTCGGGGCCGGGGAGCTGTTTTTT
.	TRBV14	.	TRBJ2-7	CASTWGRYETGRFPCYEQYF	TGTGCCAGCACCTGGGGGCGTTACGAGACAGGCCGATTCCCTTGCTACGAGCAGTACTTC
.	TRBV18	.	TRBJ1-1	CASAPTYRGWDTEAFF	TGTGCCAGCGCCCCAACCTATAGGGGATGGGACACTGAAGCTTTCTTT
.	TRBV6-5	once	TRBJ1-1	CASSYSAGNTEAFF	TGTGCCAGCAGTTACTCGGCAGGGAACACTGAAGCTTTCTTT
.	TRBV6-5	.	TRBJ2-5	CASKIRALQETQYF	TGTGCCAGCAAGATTAGAGCCCTCCAAGAGACCCAGTACTTC